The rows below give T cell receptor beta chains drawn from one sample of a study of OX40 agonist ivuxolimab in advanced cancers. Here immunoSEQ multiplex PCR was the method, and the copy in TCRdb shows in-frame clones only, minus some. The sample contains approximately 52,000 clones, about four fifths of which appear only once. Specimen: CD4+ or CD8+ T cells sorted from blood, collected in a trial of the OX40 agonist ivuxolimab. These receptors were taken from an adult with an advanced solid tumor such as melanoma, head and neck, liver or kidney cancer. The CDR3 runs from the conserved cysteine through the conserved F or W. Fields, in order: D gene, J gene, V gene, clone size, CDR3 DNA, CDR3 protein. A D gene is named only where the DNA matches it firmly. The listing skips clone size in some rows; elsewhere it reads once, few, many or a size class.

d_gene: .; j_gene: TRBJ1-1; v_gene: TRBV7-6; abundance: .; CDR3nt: TGTGCCAGCAGCCGACGGACAGCCTCTGAAGCTTTCTTT; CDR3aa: CASSRRTASEAFF
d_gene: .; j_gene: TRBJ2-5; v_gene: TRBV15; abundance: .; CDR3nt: TGTGCCACCAGCAGACAGCAGGGGTCGAGGGAGACCCAGTACTTC; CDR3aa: CATSRQQGSRETQYF
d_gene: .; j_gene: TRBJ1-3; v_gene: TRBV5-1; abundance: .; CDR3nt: TGCGCCAGCAGCCCCCGGACGGATTCTGGAAACACCATATATTTT; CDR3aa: CASSPRTDSGNTIYF
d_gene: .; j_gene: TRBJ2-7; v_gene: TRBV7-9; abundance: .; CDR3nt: TGTGCCAGCAGCCCCGATCTCGGGAGAAACTACGAGCAGTACTTC; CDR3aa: CASSPDLGRNYEQYF
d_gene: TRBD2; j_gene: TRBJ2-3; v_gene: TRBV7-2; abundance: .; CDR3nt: TGTGCCAGCAGCGCCCGACTAGCGGGGGGTCTGACAGATACGCAGTATTTT; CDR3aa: CASSARLAGGLTDTQYF
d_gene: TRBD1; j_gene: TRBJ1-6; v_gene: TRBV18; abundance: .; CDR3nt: TGTGCCAGCTCACCAAACGGACAGGGAAGTAGGAATTCACCCCTCCACTTT; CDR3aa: CASSPNGQGSRNSPLHF
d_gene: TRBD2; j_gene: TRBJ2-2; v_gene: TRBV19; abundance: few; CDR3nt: TGTGCCAGTACCTCACCCGGGACTAGCGACGCCGGGGAGCTGTTTTTT; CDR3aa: CASTSPGTSDAGELFF
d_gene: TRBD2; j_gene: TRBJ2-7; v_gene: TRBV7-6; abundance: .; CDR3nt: TGTGCCAGCAGCTTAGGCGGGAGTTATCCCTACGAGCAGTACTTC; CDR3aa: CASSLGGSYPYEQYF
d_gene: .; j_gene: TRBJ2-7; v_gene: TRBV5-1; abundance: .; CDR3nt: TGCGCCAGCAGCTTGATGGCAGGAGCCTCCTACGAGCAGTACTTC; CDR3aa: CASSLMAGASYEQYF
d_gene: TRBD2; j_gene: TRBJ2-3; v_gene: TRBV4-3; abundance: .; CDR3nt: TGCGCCAGCAGCCAAGAAGGACTAGCGGGAGGGCCGGGGGATACGCAGTATTTT; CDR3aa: CASSQEGLAGGPGDTQYF
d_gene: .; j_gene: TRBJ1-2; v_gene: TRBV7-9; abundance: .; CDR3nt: TGTGCCAGCAGCTCCCTGGACTATGGCTACACCTTC; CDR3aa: CASSSLDYGYTF
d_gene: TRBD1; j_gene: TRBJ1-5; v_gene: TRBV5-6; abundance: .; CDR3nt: TGTGCCAGCAGCTTGAGGGGTACCGGGACAGGGCTACAGCCCCAGCATTTT; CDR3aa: CASSLRGTGTGLQPQHF
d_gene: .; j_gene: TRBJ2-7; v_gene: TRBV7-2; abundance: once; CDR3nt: TGTGCCAGCAGAGCGGCGCAGTCCTACGAGCAGTACTTC; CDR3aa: CASRAAQSYEQYF
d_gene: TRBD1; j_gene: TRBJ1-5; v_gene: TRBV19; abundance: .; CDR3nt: TGTGCCAGTAGTATCCCGGGACAGGGAACTCAGCCCCAGCATTTT; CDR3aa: CASSIPGQGTQPQHF
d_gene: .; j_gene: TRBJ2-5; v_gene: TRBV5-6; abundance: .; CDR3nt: TGTGCCAGCAGCCAGACACTAGGGGGAGAGACCCAGTACTTC; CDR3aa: CASSQTLGGETQYF
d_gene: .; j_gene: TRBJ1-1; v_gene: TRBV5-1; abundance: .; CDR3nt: TGCGCCAGCAGCCAACAGGGAGATGAAGCTTTCTTT; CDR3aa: CASSQQGDEAFF
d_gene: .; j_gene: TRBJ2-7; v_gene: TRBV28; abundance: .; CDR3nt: TGTGCCAGCAGTTTACCTGCGACAGCAACCGAGCAGTACTTC; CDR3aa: CASSLPATATEQYF
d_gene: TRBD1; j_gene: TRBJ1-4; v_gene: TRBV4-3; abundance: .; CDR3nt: TGCGCCAGCAGCCAGCGGACAGGGGGCGTTGAAAAACTGTTTTTT; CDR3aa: CASSQRTGGVEKLFF
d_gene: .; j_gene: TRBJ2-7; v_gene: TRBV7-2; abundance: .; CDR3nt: TGTGCCAGCAGCTTACAAGCCGGGCTTTACTACGAGCAGTACTTC; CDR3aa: CASSLQAGLYYEQYF
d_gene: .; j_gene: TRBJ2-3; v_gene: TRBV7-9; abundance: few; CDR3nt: TGTGCCAGCAGCCCTAAGTGGGCAGATACGCAGTATTTT; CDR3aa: CASSPKWADTQYF
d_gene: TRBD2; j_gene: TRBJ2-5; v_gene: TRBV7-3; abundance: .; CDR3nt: TGTGCCAGCAGCCCCCGTGGGGGGGAGAGGGAGACCCAGTACTTC; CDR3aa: CASSPRGGERETQYF
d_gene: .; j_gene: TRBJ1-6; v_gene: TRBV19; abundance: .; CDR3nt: TGTGCCAGTAGTAGGACGAATTCACCCCTCCACTTT; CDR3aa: CASSRTNSPLHF
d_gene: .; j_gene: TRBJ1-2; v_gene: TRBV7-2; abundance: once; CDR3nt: TGTGCCAGCAGCGGCTCACAGGGCCTCGGGGGCTACACCTTC; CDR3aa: CASSGSQGLGGYTF
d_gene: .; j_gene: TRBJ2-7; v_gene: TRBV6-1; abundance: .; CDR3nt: TGTGCCAGCCGTCCGAACCCCACCGACGAGCAGTACTTC; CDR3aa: CASRPNPTDEQYF
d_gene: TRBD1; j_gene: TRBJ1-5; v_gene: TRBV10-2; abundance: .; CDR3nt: TGCGCCAGCGGGGGGACAGGGCGGAATAGCAATCAGCCCCAGCATTTT; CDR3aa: CASGGTGRNSNQPQHF
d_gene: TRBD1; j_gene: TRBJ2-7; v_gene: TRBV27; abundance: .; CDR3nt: TGTGCCAGCAGTTCCTGGACAGGGATGGTTCACGAGCAGTACTTC; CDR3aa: CASSSWTGMVHEQYF
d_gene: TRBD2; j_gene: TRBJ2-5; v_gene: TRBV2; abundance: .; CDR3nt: TGTGCCAGCAGTGAACGCGCGGGGCGGGGGGAGACCCAGTACTTC; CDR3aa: CASSERAGRGETQYF
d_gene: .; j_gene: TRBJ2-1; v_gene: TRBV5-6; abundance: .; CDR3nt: TGTGCCAGCAGCCCGACTAGTAATGAGCAGTTCTTC; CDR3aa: CASSPTSNEQFF
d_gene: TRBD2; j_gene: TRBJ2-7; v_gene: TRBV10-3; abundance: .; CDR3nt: TGTGCCATCAGTGCGGGGGGTCTAGCGGGCTCCTACGAGCAGTACTTC; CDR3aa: CAISAGGLAGSYEQYF
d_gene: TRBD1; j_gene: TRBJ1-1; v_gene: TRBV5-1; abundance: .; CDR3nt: TGCGCCAGCAGCCGCCGTGAGGGGGCTGGGACTGAAGCTTTCTTT; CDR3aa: CASSRREGAGTEAFF
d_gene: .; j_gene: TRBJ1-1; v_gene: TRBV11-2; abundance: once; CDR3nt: TGTGCCAGCAGCTTAAGGTCAGGGGCTCGGAACACTGAAGCTTTCTTT; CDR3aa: CASSLRSGARNTEAFF
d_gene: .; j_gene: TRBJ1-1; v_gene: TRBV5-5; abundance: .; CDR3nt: TGTGCCAGCAGCCAGGGTTGGGACGACACTGAAGCTTTCTTT; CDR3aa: CASSQGWDDTEAFF
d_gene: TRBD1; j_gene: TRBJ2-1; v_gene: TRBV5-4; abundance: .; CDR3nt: TGTGCCAGCACCCCAAAACAGGGGGTTTACAATGAGCAGTTCTTC; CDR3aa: CASTPKQGVYNEQFF
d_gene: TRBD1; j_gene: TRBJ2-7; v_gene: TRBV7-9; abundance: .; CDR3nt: TGTGCCAGCAGCTTCGCTGGACAGGGGGGTGAGCAGTACTTC; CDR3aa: CASSFAGQGGEQYF
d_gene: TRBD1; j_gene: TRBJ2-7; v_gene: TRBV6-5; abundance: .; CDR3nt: TGTGCCAGCAAGGTGGGACAGACTGGCGAGCAGTACTTC; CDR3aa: CASKVGQTGEQYF
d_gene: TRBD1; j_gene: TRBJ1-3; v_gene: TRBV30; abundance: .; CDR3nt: TGTGCCTGTACCGGGACAGCTGGAAACACCATATATTTT; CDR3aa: CACTGTAGNTIYF
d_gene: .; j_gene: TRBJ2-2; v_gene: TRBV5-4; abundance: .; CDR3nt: TGTGCCAGCAGTCGGGAGTTTGGGGTCGGGGAGCTGTTTTTT; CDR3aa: CASSREFGVGELFF
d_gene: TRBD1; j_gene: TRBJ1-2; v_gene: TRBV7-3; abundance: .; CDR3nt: TGTGCCAGCAGCCCACTAGGGTGGGACAGGAAGGATGGCTACACCTTC; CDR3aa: CASSPLGWDRKDGYTF
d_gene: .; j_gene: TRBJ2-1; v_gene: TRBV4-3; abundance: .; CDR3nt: TGCGCCAGCAGCTACCAGGACGGCGAGAATGAGCAGTTCTTC; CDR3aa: CASSYQDGENEQFF
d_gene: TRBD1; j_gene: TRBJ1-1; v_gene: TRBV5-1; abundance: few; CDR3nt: TGCGCCAGCAGCTCGGGACAGATGAACACTGAAGCTTTCTTT; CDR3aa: CASSSGQMNTEAFF
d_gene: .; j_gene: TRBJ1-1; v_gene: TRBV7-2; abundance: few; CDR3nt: TGTGCCAGCAGCTTAGATTCAGGGGCTTTGGGCACTGAAGCTTTCTTT; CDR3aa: CASSLDSGALGTEAFF
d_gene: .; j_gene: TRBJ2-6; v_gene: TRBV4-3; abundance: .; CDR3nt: TGCGCCAGCAGCCAAGATCTCCTTCAGACCGTGGGGCCTGGGGCCAACGTCCTGACTTTC; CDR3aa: CASSQDLLQTVGPGANVLTF
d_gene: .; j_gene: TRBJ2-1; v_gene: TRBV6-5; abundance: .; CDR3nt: TGTGCCAGCAGTCAGTCCAGGGTGAATGAGCAGTTCTTC; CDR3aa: CASSQSRVNEQFF
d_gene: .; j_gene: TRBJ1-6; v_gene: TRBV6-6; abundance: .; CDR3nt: TGTGCCAGCAGTTACGACGGGACGGACAATTCACCCCTCCACTTT; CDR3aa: CASSYDGTDNSPLHF
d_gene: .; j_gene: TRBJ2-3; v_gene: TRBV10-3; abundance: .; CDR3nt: TGTGCCATCTTGATACCGTTCACAGATACGCAGTATTTT; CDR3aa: CAILIPFTDTQYF
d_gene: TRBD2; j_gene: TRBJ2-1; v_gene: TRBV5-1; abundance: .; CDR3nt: TGCGCCAGCAGCCTTTTAGCGGGCGAGAATGAGCAGTTCTTC; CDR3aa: CASSLLAGENEQFF
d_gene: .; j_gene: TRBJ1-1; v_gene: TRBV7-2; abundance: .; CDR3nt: TGTGCCAGCAGCTTTGCCCCTCGGAGGAACACTGAAGCTTTCTTT; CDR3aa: CASSFAPRRNTEAFF
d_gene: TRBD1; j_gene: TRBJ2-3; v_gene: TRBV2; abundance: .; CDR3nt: TGTGCCAGCAGCGGTGGGACAGGGGGCCGCTCTAGCACAGATACGCAGTATTTT; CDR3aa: CASSGGTGGRSSTDTQYF
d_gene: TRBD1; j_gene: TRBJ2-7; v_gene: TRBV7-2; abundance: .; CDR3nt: TGTGCCAGCAGCCCCCGAGGGGGCGGCTACTACGAGCAGTACTTC; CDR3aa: CASSPRGGGYYEQYF
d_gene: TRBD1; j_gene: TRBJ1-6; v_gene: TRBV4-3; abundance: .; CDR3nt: TGCGCCAGCAGCCAAGACAGGGGGGGACTCGGTTCACCCCTCCACTTT; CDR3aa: CASSQDRGGLGSPLHF
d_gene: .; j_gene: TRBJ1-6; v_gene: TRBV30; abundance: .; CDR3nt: TGTGCCTGGAAGGGGGGGTACTCACCCCTCCACTTT; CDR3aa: CAWKGGYSPLHF
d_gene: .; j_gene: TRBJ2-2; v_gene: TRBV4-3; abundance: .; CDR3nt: TGCGCCAGCAGCCAGGGTCCGACGACAGGGAACACCGGGGAGCTGTTTTTT; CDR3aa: CASSQGPTTGNTGELFF
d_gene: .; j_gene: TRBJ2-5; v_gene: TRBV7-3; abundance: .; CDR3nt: TGTGCCAGCAGCCGCGGCCCTAACGAGGAGACCCAGTACTTC; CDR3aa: CASSRGPNEETQYF
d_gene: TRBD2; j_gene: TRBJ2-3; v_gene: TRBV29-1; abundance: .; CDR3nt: TGCAGCGCCCAAAGCGGGGTTAGCGGGTTAGGTACGCAGTATTTT; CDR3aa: CSAQSGVSGLGTQYF
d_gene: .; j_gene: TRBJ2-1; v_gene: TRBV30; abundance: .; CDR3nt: TGTGCCTGGGAGGGGGAAGGACTAGGCCCCAATGAGCAGTTCTTC; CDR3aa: CAWEGEGLGPNEQFF